The 11 T cell receptor beta chains below were found in one sample sequenced in a study of blood T cells in healthy people across ages. A second PCR of about 6 to 12 cycles used a sample-barcoded 5' primer and a J-beta primer mix. Via MiXCR, TCRdb re-called the 5' RACE reads, giving one row per CDR3 protein. The data show 750,000 or so distinct CDR3 sequences, approximately 25% seen once. The data also belong to a second study, concerning T cells of mothers and their children.

Sequenced sample: blood. The source is a boy younger than 18 in good health.

This clonotype was seen a few times. The V and J genes are TRBV3-1 and TRBJ2-5, with 7 positions matching TRBD1. The better agreement between TRBJ2-7 and the DNA end casts doubt on the J call. The CDR3 is 15 residues long. The germline V gene has CDR1 LGHDT and CDR2 YNNKEL (reference sequence). CDR3 residues: CASSLRDSAFFEQYF. CDR3 nucleotide sequence: TGTGCCAGCAGCCTACGGGACAGTGCTTTCTTCGAGCAGTACTTC.

A few counts support this clonotype. The chain employs TRBV7-2 and TRBJ2-3; 7 nucleotides align to TRBD2. The V segment lost 8 bases and the J segment 4 bases; nucleotides outside the gene matches: 9. The CDR3 is 14 amino acids. Looked up from germline, CDR1 is SGHTA and CDR2 is FQGNSA. The CDR3 here is CASLVSRGSDTQYF. CDR3 sequence (DNA): TGTGCCAGCCTTGTCTCGCGGGGGTCAGATACGCAGTATTTT.

This rearrangement joins TRBV2 to TRBJ2-2; possibly TRBD1 for D (6 bases). There are 15 residues in the CDR3. The germline V and J ends were trimmed by 6 bases and 3 bases, with 14 bases remaining between them. The germline CDR1 and CDR2 sequences are SNHLY and FYNNEI. In DNA, the CDR3 is TGTGCCAGCAGAGACAGGTCCCCCTACACCGGGGAGCTGTTTTTT. It encodes CASRDRSPYTGELFF. Supplemented by reference TRBV2 and TRBJ2-2, the full variable domain reads EPEVTQTPSHQVTQMGQEVILRCVPISNHLYFYWYRQILGQKVEFLVSFYNNEISEKSEIFDDQFSVERPDGSNFTLKIRSTKLEDSAMYFCASRDRSPYTGELFFGEGSRLTVL.

This clonotype was found a few times. The chain employs TRBV21-1 and TRBJ2-7; the DNA was not compared with TRBD1, the D call given in the table. TRBV21-1 is marked as a pseudogene. This CDR3 is built from 15 residues. CDR3: CASSPPGTDVNEQYF. CDR3 nucleotides: TGTGCCAGCAGCCCCCCCGGGACGGATGTCAACGAGCAGTACTTC.

V usage is TRBV7-9 and J usage is TRBJ2-5; D remains unclear. Germline lookup yields CDR1 SEHNR and CDR2 FQNEAQ (reference sequence). Trimming stripped 5 bases from V and 0 bases from J, with 10 bases between. This CDR3 has 14 residues. Here the CDR3 DNA reads TGTGCCAGCAGCCCGCTCGCCTACCAAGAGACCCAGTACTTC. Encoded protein: CASSPLAYQETQYF.

This chain links TRBV5-1 with TRBJ2-3, with 9 bases fitting TRBD2. The V segment lost 2 bases and the J segment 3 bases; nucleotides outside the gene matches: 10. Germline lookup yields CDR1 SGHRS and CDR2 YFSETQ. The CDR3 extends over 17 amino acids. The CDR3, as DNA: TGCGCCAGCAGCTTACGGGTCGCGGGAGGGCCTACAGATACGCAGTATTTT. Its translation: CASSLRVAGGPTDTQYF.

The V call is TRBV20-1, the J call TRBJ2-3; D is ambiguous. V lost 0 bases to trimming and J lost 1 base, with 8 bases between them. The CDR3 is 14 amino acids. The germline V gene encodes CDR1 DFQATT and CDR2 SNEGSKA (reference sequence). CDR3 DNA: TGCAGTGCTAGAGATAGGTTACGCACAGATACGCAGTATTTT. Amino acid sequence: CSARDRLRTDTQYF.

This CDR3 is CASSVVQHSEQFF. CDR3 sequence (DNA): TGTGCCAGCAGCGTAGTACAGCACAGTGAGCAGTTCTTC. The chain carries TRBV9 and TRBJ2-1; D gene ambiguous. This CDR3 has 13 residues. Trimming removed 0 bases from V and 9 bases from J, with 10 bases in between. The V gene's germline CDR1 is SGDLS and CDR2 YYNGEE. Supplemented by reference TRBV9 and TRBJ2-1, the full variable domain reads DSGVTQTPKHLITATGQRVTLRCSPRSGDLSVYWYQQSLDQGLQFLIQYYNGEERAKGNILERFSAQQFPDLHSELNLSSLELGDSALYFCASSVVQHSEQFFGPGTRLTVL.

The chain couples TRBV14 to TRBJ2-1, with D unresolved. The V end was cut by 1 base, the J end by 4 bases, with 8 bases between. Germline values: CDR1 SGHDN, CDR2 FVKESK. The CDR3 is 14 amino acids. CDR3 loop: CASSQGREYNEQFF. The CDR3 nucleotides read TGTGCCAGCAGCCAAGGGCGAGAATACAATGAGCAGTTCTTC.

This clonotype occurred once. This chain connects TRBV29-1 to TRBJ1-2, with TRBD1 matching 7 bases. The CDR3 has 12 residues. Germline CDR1 reads SQVTM; CDR2 reads ANQGSEA. V lost 5 bases to trimming and J lost 5 bases; unmatched junction nucleotides: 5. CDR3 residues: CSVRTGEYGYTF. CDR3 DNA: TGCAGCGTTCGGACAGGCGAATATGGCTACACCTTC.

This clonotype was detected many times. V and J are TRBV25-1 and TRBJ2-1; D could derive from TRBD1 or TRBD2 (5 bases each). The germline V and J ends were trimmed by 11 bases and 10 bases, with 18 bases remaining between them. Germline V gives CDR1 MGHDK, CDR2 SYGVNS. The CDR3 covers 12 residues. Written as DNA, the CDR3 is TGTGCCGCCCAATCGTCGGGACGGGAGCAGTTCTTC. Translation gives CAAQSSGREQFF.